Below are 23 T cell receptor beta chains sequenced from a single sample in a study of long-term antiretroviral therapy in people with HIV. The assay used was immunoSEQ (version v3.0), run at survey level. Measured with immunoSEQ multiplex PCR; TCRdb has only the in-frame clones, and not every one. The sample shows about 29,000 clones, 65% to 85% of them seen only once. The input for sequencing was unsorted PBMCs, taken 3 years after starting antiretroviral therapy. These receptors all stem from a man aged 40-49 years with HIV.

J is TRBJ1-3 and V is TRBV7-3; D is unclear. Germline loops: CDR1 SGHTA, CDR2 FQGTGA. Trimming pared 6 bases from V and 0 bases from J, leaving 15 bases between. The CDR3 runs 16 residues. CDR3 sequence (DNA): TGTGCCAGCAGTCGCCCCGACGGAGCCTCTGGAAACACCATATATTTT. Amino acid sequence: CASSRPDGASGNTIYF.

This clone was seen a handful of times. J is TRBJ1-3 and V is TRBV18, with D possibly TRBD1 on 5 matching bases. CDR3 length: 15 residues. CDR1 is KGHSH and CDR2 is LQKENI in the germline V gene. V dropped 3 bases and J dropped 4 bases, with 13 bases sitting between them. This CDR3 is CASSPPTGGGNTIYF. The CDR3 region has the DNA TGTGCCAGCTCACCTCCCACAGGAGGCGGAAACACCATATATTTT. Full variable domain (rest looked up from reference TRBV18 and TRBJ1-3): NAGVMQNPRHLVRRRGQEARLRCSPMKGHSHVYWYRQLPEEGLKFMVYLQKENIIDESGMPKERFSAEFPKEGPSILRIQQVVRGDSAAYFCASSPPTGGGNTIYFGEGSWLTVV.

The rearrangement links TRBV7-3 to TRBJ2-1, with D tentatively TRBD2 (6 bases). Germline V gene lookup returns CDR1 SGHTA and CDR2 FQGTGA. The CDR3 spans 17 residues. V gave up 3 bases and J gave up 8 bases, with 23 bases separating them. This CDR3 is CASSFRSARRGFDEQFF. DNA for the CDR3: TGTGCCAGCAGCTTTCGTTCCGCTCGTCGGGGGTTCGATGAGCAGTTCTTC.

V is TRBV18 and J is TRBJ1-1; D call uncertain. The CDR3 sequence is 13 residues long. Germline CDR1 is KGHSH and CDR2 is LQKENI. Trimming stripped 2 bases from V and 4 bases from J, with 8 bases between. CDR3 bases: TGTGCCAGCTCACCATTAAGCCCCACTGAAGCTTTCTTT. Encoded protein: CASSPLSPTEAFF.

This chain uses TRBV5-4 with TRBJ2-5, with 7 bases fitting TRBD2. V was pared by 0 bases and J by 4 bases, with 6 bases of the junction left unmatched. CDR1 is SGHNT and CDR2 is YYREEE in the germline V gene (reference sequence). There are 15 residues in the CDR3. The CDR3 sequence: CASSLASGTGETQYF. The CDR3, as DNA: TGTGCCAGCAGCTTGGCAAGCGGGACGGGAGAGACCCAGTACTTC.

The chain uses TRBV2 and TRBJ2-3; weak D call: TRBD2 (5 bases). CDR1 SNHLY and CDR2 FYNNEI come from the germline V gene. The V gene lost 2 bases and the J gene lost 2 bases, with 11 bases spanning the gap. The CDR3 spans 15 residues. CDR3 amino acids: CASSEWTGYTDTQYF. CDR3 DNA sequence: TGTGCCAGCAGTGAATGGACTGGATACACAGATACGCAGTATTTT.

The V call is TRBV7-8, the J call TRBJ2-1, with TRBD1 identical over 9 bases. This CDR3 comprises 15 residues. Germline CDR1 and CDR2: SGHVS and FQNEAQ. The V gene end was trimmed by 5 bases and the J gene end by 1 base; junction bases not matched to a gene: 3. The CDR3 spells CASSAGQGSYNEQFF. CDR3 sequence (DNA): TGTGCCAGCAGCGCGGGACAGGGTTCCTACAATGAGCAGTTCTTC.

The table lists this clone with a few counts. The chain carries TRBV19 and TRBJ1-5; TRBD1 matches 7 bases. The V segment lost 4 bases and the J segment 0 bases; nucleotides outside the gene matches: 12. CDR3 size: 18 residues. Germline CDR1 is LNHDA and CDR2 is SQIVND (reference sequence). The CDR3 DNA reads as TGTGCCAGTAGTACCCGCACAGGGGTCGGATATAGCAATCAGCCCCAGCATTTT. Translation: CASSTRTGVGYSNQPQHF. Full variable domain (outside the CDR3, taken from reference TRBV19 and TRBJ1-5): DGGITQSPKYLFRKEGQNVTLSCEQNLNHDAMYWYRQDPGQGLRLIYYSQIVNDFQKGDIAEGYSVSREKKESFPLTVTSAQKNPTAFYLCASSTRTGVGYSNQPQHFGDGTRLSIL.

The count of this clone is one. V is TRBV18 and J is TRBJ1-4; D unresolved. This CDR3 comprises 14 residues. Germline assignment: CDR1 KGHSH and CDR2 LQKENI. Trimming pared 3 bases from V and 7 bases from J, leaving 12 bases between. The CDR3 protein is CASSPESGSEKLFF. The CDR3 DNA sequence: TGTGCCAGCTCACCGGAGTCAGGAAGTGAAAAACTGTTTTTT.

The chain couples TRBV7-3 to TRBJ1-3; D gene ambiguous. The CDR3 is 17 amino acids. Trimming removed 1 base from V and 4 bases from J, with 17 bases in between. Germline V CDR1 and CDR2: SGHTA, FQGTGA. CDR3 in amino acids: CASSLKRSPPRGNTIYF. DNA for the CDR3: TGTGCCAGCAGCTTAAAAAGGTCCCCACCTCGAGGAAACACCATATATTTT. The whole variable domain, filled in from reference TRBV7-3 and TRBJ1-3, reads GAGVSQTPSNKVTEKGKYVELRCDPISGHTALYWYRQSLGQGPEFLIYFQGTGAADDSGLPNDRFFAVRPEGSVSTLKIQRTERGDSAVYLCASSLKRSPPRGNTIYFGEGSWLTVV.

The DNA for the CDR3 is TGTGCCAGTAGTATCTCGGGGAATGCCTATGGCTACACCTTC. The encoded protein is CASSISGNAYGYTF. The chain combines TRBV19 with TRBJ1-2; D remains ambiguous. Trimming cost V 3 bases and J 4 bases, with 12 bases left between them. Germline CDR1 LNHDA, CDR2 SQIVND (reference sequence). The length of the CDR3 is 14 residues.

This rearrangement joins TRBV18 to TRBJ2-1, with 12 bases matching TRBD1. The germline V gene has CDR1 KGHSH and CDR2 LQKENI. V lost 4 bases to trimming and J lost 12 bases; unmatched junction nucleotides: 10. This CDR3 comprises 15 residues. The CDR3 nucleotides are TGTGCCAGCTCACGGGGGACAGGGGGCCTAATGGGGCAGTTCTTC. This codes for CASSRGTGGLMGQFF.

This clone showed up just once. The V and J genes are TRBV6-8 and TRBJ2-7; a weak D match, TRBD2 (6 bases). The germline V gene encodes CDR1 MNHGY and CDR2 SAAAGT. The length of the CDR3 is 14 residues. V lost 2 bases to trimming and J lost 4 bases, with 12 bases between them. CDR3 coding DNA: TGTGCCAGCAGTTACGGAAGGGAGGTGTACGAGCAGTACTTC. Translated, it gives CASSYGREVYEQYF.

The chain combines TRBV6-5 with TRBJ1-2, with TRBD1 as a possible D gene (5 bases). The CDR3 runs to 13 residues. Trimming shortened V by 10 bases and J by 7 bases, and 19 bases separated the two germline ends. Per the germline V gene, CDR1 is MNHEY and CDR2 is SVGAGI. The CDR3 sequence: CATNQGFRSGYTF. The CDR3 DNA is TGTGCCACCAATCAGGGATTTCGGTCTGGCTACACCTTC.

CDR3 loop: CASTRASGPQEQFF. CDR3 coding DNA: TGTGCCAGCACCCGGGCTAGCGGGCCTCAAGAGCAGTTCTTC. The V and J genes are TRBV19 and TRBJ2-1; TRBD2 matches 8 bases. This CDR3 contains 14 residues. The trim removed 9 bases at V and 10 bases at J, leaving 14 bases unmatched. CDR1 is LNHDA, CDR2 SQIVND, per germline (reference sequence).

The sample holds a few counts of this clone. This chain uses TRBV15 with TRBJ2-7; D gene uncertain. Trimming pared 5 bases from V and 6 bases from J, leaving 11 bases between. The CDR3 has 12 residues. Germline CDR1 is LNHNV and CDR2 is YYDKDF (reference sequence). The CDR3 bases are TGTGCCACCAGCGATACGGGTTCCGAGCAGTACTTC. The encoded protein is CATSDTGSEQYF.

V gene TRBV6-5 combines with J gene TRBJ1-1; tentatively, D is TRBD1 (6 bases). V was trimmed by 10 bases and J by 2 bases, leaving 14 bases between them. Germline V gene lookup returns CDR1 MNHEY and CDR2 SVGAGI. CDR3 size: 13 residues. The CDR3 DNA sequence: TGTGCCACCTTAGGACAGACAAACACTGAAGCTTTCTTT. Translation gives CATLGQTNTEAFF.

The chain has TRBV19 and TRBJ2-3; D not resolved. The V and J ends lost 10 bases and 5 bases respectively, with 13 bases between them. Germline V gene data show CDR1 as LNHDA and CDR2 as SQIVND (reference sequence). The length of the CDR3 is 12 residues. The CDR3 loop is CATNPLGDTQYF. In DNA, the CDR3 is TGTGCCACCAACCCCCTAGGAGATACGCAGTATTTT.

The CDR3 sequence: CASNYASGVDTQYF. The CDR3 coding sequence is TGCGCCAGTAATTATGCTAGCGGGGTTGATACGCAGTATTTT. This chain uses TRBV5-1 with TRBJ2-3; TRBD2 matches at 9 bases. The CDR3 loop spans 14 amino acids. The V gene's germline CDR1 is SGHRS and CDR2 YFSETQ. V dropped 8 bases and J dropped 6; count of bases not matched to a gene: 10.

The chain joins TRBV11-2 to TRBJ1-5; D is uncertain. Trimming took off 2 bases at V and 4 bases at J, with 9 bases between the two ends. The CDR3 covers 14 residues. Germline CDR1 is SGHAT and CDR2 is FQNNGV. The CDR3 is CASSLPMKNQPQHF. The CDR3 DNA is TGTGCCAGCAGCTTACCAATGAAAAATCAGCCCCAGCATTTT.

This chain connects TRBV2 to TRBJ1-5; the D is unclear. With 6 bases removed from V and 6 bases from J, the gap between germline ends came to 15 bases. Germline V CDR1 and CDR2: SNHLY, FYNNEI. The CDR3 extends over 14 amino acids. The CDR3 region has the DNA TGTGCCAGCAGCCCTCTCGGGCCTCTTCAGCCCCAGCATTTT. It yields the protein CASSPLGPLQPQHF.

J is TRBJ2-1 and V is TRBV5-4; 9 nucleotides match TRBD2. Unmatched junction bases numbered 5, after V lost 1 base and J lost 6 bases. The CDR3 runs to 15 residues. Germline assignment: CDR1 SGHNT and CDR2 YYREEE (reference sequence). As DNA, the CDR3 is TGTGCCAGCAGCTTGTGGGCTAGCGGGATCAATGAGCAGTTCTTC. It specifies CASSLWASGINEQFF.

The CDR3 coding sequence is TGTGCCAGTAGTCTCGTTGGGTGGAACACTGAAGCTTTCTTT. Its translation: CASSLVGWNTEAFF. V usage is TRBV19 and J usage is TRBJ1-1; D is unresolved. The CDR3 totals 14 residues. Germline CDR1 LNHDA, CDR2 SQIVND (reference sequence). Deletions cut 5 bases from V and 1 base from J, with 11 bases between.